These 31 T cell receptor beta chains share one sample of origin, sequenced in a study of CD4 T cells in relation to SARS-CoV-2 and coronaviruses. Unexposed donor CD4+ T cells date from about 2010-2018, before the COVID-19 pandemic. This table comes from immunoSEQ multiplex PCR, and its TCRdb copy is limited to in-frame clones, with some not included. The top ten hold around 1.5% of the sample, which has approximately 59,000 clones, more than 75% seen once. The sequenced sample consisted of memory CD4+ T cells from PBMCs. The receptors stem from a human donor in good health.

The chain combines TRBV3-1 (or the pseudogene TRBV3-2) with TRBJ1-4; maybe TRBD1 (5 bases). Trimming left V 5 bases short and J 4 bases short, with 14 bases between. The CDR3 length is 15 residues. Germline V gene data show CDR1 as LGHDT and CDR2 as YNNKEL (reference sequence). CDR3 DNA sequence: TGTGCCAGCAGCTTAGCCCGGGGGGGTAATGAAAAACTGTTTTTT. Its protein product is CASSLARGGNEKLFF.

The rearrangement links TRBV7-2 to TRBJ1-3, with TRBD1 matching 7 bases. Germline CDR1 is SGHTA and CDR2 is FQGNSA. This CDR3 has 15 amino acids. J was trimmed by 0 bases and V by 5 bases; bases with no gene match: 4. CDR3 sequence reads: CASSQGTDSGNTIYF. The CDR3 coding sequence is TGTGCCAGCAGCCAGGGGACAGACTCTGGAAACACCATATATTTT.

J is TRBJ2-3 and V is TRBV28; 10 bases match TRBD1. Germline assignment: CDR1 MDHEN and CDR2 SYDVKM. The CDR3 has 13 amino acids. Germline trimming cut 8 bases from V and 6 bases from J; bases unmatched to any gene: 5. The CDR3: CASGRQGADTQYF. The DNA of the CDR3 is TGTGCCAGCGGTAGACAGGGGGCTGATACGCAGTATTTT.

The chain employs TRBV6-5 and TRBJ2-5; 9 nucleotides line up with TRBD1. Looked up from germline, CDR1 is MNHEY and CDR2 is SVGAGI. With 6 bases clipped from V and 4 bases from J, the junction kept 6 bases outside the gene matches. There are 14 residues in the CDR3. CDR3 DNA sequence: TGTGCCAGCAGATTAAGACAGGGGGGAGAGACCCAGTACTTC. Amino acid sequence: CASRLRQGGETQYF.

This clone was recorded only once. The chain employs TRBV13 and TRBJ2-1; D may be TRBD2 (6 bases). Germline V gives CDR1 PRHDT, CDR2 FYEKMQ (reference sequence). Trimming took off 3 bases at V and 4 bases at J, with 13 bases between the two ends. This CDR3 has 15 amino acids. For the CDR3, the DNA is TGTGCCAGCAGCTTCGGCGGGACGAGATACAATGAGCAGTTCTTC. Translating it yields CASSFGGTRYNEQFF.

The V and J genes are TRBV3-1 (or the pseudogene TRBV3-2) and TRBJ2-2; TRBD1 agrees at 7 bases. CDR1 is LGHDT and CDR2 is YNNKEL in the germline V gene (reference sequence). The CDR3 covers 15 residues. The V segment lost 4 bases and the J segment 0 bases; nucleotides outside the gene matches: 2. The CDR3 reads CASSLGQPNTGELFF. The CDR3 nucleotides are TGTGCCAGCAGCCTGGGACAGCCGAACACCGGGGAGCTGTTTTTT.

The chain combines TRBV14 with TRBJ2-1; the match to TRBD1 covers 7 bases. Germline assignment: CDR1 SGHDN and CDR2 FVKESK. V shed 2 bases, J shed 7 bases, and the junction held 11 bases outside the gene matches. CDR3 length equals 16 residues. The CDR3 protein is CASSQRRGQVVNEQFF. The CDR3 DNA reads TGTGCCAGCAGCCAAAGAAGGGGGCAGGTAGTGAATGAGCAGTTCTTC.

This clone appeared a few times. The rearrangement uses TRBV5-1 and TRBJ2-5; 8 bases are a match to TRBD2. Trimming removed 3 bases from V and 5 bases from J; junction bases left unmatched: 9. CDR1 and CDR2 from the germline V gene are SGHRS and YFSETQ. This CDR3 has 15 residues. In nucleotides, the CDR3 is TGCGCCAGCAGCTCCCTCAGCGGGGGCGGGGAGACCCAGTACTTC. Its translation: CASSSLSGGGETQYF.

The chain recombines TRBV20-1 with TRBJ1-4; D not resolved. Germline lookup yields CDR1 DFQATT and CDR2 SNEGSKA (reference sequence). There are 11 residues in the CDR3. The V and J ends lost 7 bases and 8 bases respectively, with 11 bases between them. CDR3 loop: CSGRNGEKLFF. CDR3 coding DNA: TGCAGTGGGAGAAACGGGGAAAAACTGTTTTTT.

The chain links TRBV6-2 or TRBV6-3 to TRBJ2-5, with D unresolved. The CDR3 extends over 11 amino acids. Germline V lookup: CDR1 MNHEY, CDR2 SVGEGT. V dropped 6 bases and J dropped 2 bases, with 4 bases sitting between them. CDR3 region: CASSHQETQYF. As DNA, the CDR3 is TGTGCCAGCAGCCATCAAGAGACCCAGTACTTC.

The chain uses TRBV5-5 and TRBJ1-1, with a weak D call TRBD1 (5 bases). Per the germline V gene, CDR1 is SGHKS and CDR2 is YYEKEE (reference sequence). The CDR3 loop spans 13 amino acids. The V end was cut by 2 bases, the J end by 1 base, with 6 bases between. CDR3 amino acids: CASSFGANTEAFF. The CDR3 DNA is TGTGCCAGCAGCTTCGGGGCGAACACTGAAGCTTTCTTT.

The rearrangement joins TRBV29-1 to TRBJ2-7, with 7 positions matching TRBD1. J was trimmed by 3 bases and V by 7 bases; bases with no gene match: 18. Germline V CDR1 and CDR2: SQVTM, ANQGSEA. The CDR3 consists of 16 residues. The CDR3 sequence: CSASGDSSIPIYEQYF. As DNA, the CDR3 is TGCAGCGCCTCTGGGGACAGCAGTATACCTATCTACGAGCAGTACTTC.

J is TRBJ2-1 and V is TRBV6-5, with D perhaps matching TRBD1 (7 bases). Germline values: CDR1 MNHEY, CDR2 SVGAGI. V gave up 2 bases and J gave up 1 base, with 9 bases separating them. The CDR3 is 15 amino acids. The CDR3 is CASSYQGGSYNEQFF. CDR3 coding DNA: TGTGCCAGCAGTTACCAGGGGGGATCCTACAATGAGCAGTTCTTC.

The chain is built from TRBV5-4 and TRBJ2-1; TRBD2 aligns across 12 bases. CDR3 length equals 15 residues. J gave up 12 bases and V 4 bases, and 11 bases lay outside the gene matches. Per germline, CDR1 SGHNT and CDR2 YYREEE (reference sequence). CDR3 DNA: TGTGCCAGCAGCGGCCGACTAGCGGGAGACGAGGGGCAGTTCTTC. Translated: CASSGRLAGDEGQFF.

The chain combines TRBV19 with TRBJ1-1, with TRBD1 matching 8 bases. The CDR3 totals 14 residues. CDR1 and CDR2 from the germline V gene are LNHDA and SQIVND (reference sequence). The J segment lost 3 bases and the V segment lost 6 bases, leaving 6 bases of the junction unmatched. CDR3 DNA: TGTGCCAGTAGATTACAACAGGGGGACACTGAAGCTTTCTTT. This sequence encodes CASRLQQGDTEAFF.

The chain joins TRBV7-2 to TRBJ1-5; the match to TRBD1 covers 8 bases. This CDR3 contains 17 residues. V was pared by 5 bases and J by 7 bases, with 16 bases of the junction left unmatched. The V gene's germline CDR1 is SGHTA and CDR2 FQGNSA. CDR3 nucleotides: TGTGCCAGCAGCCCAGGGGGCGGGGGCAGGGGTAGACAGCCCCAGCATTTT. This gives the protein CASSPGGGGRGRQPQHF.

The chain employs TRBV27 and TRBJ2-1; 10 bases line up with TRBD2. Per the germline V gene, CDR1 is MNHEY and CDR2 is SMNVEV (reference sequence). The V segment lost 3 bases and the J segment 7 bases; nucleotides outside the gene matches: 6. The CDR3 runs to 15 residues. The CDR3 is CASSFERGGRNEQFF. CDR3 bases: TGTGCCAGCAGTTTCGAGCGGGGGGGCCGGAATGAGCAGTTCTTC.

J is TRBJ1-1 and V is TRBV3-1 (or the pseudogene TRBV3-2), with D perhaps matching TRBD1 (6 bases). Germline V CDR1 and CDR2: LGHDT, YNNKEL (reference sequence). This CDR3 has 15 residues. The V end was cut by 3 bases, the J end by 3 bases, with 14 bases between. CDR3 in amino acids: CASSHSAGVHTEAFF. The DNA of the CDR3 is TGTGCCAGCAGCCATTCGGCAGGGGTCCACACTGAAGCTTTCTTT.

V usage is TRBV5-6 and J usage is TRBJ1-5; no firm D call. Germline V lookup: CDR1 SGHDT, CDR2 YYEEEE. The CDR3 has 12 amino acids. The V end was cut by 0 bases, the J end by 3 bases, with 1 base between. CDR3 region: CASSLANQPQHF. The CDR3 DNA is TGTGCCAGCAGCTTGGCCAATCAGCCCCAGCATTTT.

This chain connects TRBV5-5 to TRBJ1-1, with unresolved D. CDR1 SGHKS and CDR2 YYEKEE come from the germline V gene (reference sequence). The CDR3 sequence is 14 residues long. The germline V and J ends were trimmed by 4 bases and 1 base, with 11 bases remaining between them. The CDR3 region is CASSAWTGNTEAFF. In DNA, the CDR3 is TGTGCCAGCAGCGCCTGGACGGGGAACACTGAAGCTTTCTTT.

This chain links TRBV5-1 with TRBJ2-7; D remains ambiguous. The CDR3 length is 11 residues. Germline CDR1 is SGHRS and CDR2 is YFSETQ. V lost 3 bases and J lost 4, with 5 bases in between. The CDR3 loop reads CASSSQYEQYF. For the CDR3, the DNA is TGCGCCAGCAGCTCTCAATACGAGCAGTACTTC.

The chain carries TRBV12-3 or TRBV12-4 and TRBJ2-5; 8 nucleotides align to TRBD2. The trim removed 3 bases at V and 5 bases at J, leaving 2 bases unmatched. The CDR3 runs 13 residues. CDR3 protein: CASSFSGVETQYF. The CDR3 DNA follows: TGTGCCAGCAGTTTTAGCGGGGTCGAGACCCAGTACTTC.

This sequence joins TRBV6-1 and TRBJ2-7; TRBD1 agrees at 8 bases. V lost 0 bases to trimming and J lost 0 bases; unmatched junction nucleotides: 7. The germline CDR1 and CDR2 sequences are MNHNS and SASEGT. The CDR3 is 17 amino acids. The CDR3 DNA reads as TGTGCCAGCAGTGAAGCGGTGGGGACAGGAAACTCCTACGAGCAGTACTTC. Its translation: CASSEAVGTGNSYEQYF.

In regard to this clone: This sample includes further DNA sequences coding for the same CDR3. This sequence joins TRBV28 and TRBJ1-1; D ambiguous. V was cut by 2 bases and J by 8 bases, with 3 bases left in between. CDR1 is MDHEN and CDR2 is SYDVKM in the germline V gene. The CDR3 covers 10 residues. CDR3 sequence (DNA): TGTGCCAGCAGTTTAGGAGAAGCTTTCTTT. It specifies CASSLGEAFF.

The chain has TRBV5-1 and TRBJ2-3; possibly TRBD2 for D (6 bases). Trimming stripped 0 bases from V and 5 bases from J, with 10 bases between. The CDR3 has 14 residues. Germline CDR1 is SGHRS and CDR2 is YFSETQ. CDR3 protein: CASSLGLVIDTQYF. The CDR3 nucleotides read TGCGCCAGCAGCTTGGGACTAGTAATAGATACGCAGTATTTT.

This clone was counted between two and nine times. V gene TRBV7-9 combines with J gene TRBJ1-5; D unclear. V was cut by 5 bases and J by 3 bases, with 5 bases left in between. CDR1 is SEHNR and CDR2 is FQNEAQ in the germline V gene (reference sequence). CDR3 size: 12 residues. Here the CDR3 reads CASSANNQPQHF. The CDR3 nucleotides read TGTGCCAGCAGCGCGAACAATCAGCCCCAGCATTTT.

The chain uses TRBV28 and TRBJ2-7, with TRBD2 matching over 9 bases. The CDR3 length is 13 residues. The J segment lost 3 bases and the V segment lost 8 bases, leaving 5 bases of the junction unmatched. The germline V gene has CDR1 MDHEN and CDR2 SYDVKM. CDR3 amino acids: CASPGLAHYEQYF. CDR3 DNA: TGTGCCAGCCCGGGACTAGCTCACTACGAGCAGTACTTC. Complete variable domain (other parts from reference TRBV28 and TRBJ2-7): DVKVTQSSRYLVKRTGEKVFLECVQDMDHENMFWYRQDPGLGLRLIYFSYDVKMKEKGDIPEGYSVSREKKERFSLILESASTNQTSMYLCASPGLAHYEQYFGPGTRLTVT.

V and J are TRBV5-1 and TRBJ2-3; 8 bases match TRBD2. Germline V lookup: CDR1 SGHRS, CDR2 YFSETQ. The junction had 10 bases not matched to a gene; V was cut back by 2 bases and J by 8 bases. The CDR3 loop spans 15 amino acids. This chain's CDR3 is CASSFQRGFSSTQYF. For the CDR3, the DNA is TGCGCCAGCAGCTTCCAGCGGGGGTTTTCAAGTACGCAGTATTTT. Combining the CDR3 with reference TRBV5-1 and TRBJ2-3 gives the whole variable domain KAGVTQTPRYLIKTRGQQVTLSCSPISGHRSVSWYQQTPGQGLQFLFEYFSETQRNKGNFPGRFSGRQFSNSRSEMNVSTLELGDSALYLCASSFQRGFSSTQYFGPGTRLTVL.

The chain employs TRBV5-1 and TRBJ2-5, with D possibly TRBD2 on 7 matching bases. The CDR3 totals 16 residues. Trimming cost V 2 bases and J 0 bases, with 14 bases left between them. The germline gives CDR1 SGHRS, CDR2 YFSETQ. CDR3 in amino acids: CASSFVQGGYQETQYF. CDR3 DNA: TGCGCCAGCAGCTTTGTACAGGGAGGGTACCAAGAGACCCAGTACTTC.

This chain links TRBV7-2 with TRBJ2-7; 7 nucleotides align to TRBD2. CDR3 length: 15 residues. Germline V lookup: CDR1 SGHTA, CDR2 FQGNSA. The trim removed 4 bases at V and 0 bases at J, leaving 6 bases unmatched. In nucleotides, the CDR3 is TGTGCCAGCAGCTACGGGGGGATCAGCTCCTACGAGCAGTACTTC. It specifies CASSYGGISSYEQYF.

The chain links TRBV6-2 or TRBV6-3 to TRBJ1-2; D gene unclear. The CDR3 runs to 18 residues. The V and J ends lost 3 bases and 4 bases respectively, with 24 bases between them. Germline-derived CDR1 and CDR2 are MNHEY and SVGEGT. CDR3 nucleotide sequence: TGTGCCAGCAGTTATTCCCCCGCTGAGCCCAAAGGAGGCTATGGCTACACCTTC. Translating it yields CASSYSPAEPKGGYGYTF.